This T cell receptor (beta chain) was sequenced in a study of blood T cells in healthy people across ages. As for the study in general: Template switching caught about one barcoded beta molecule for each two T cells.

The CDR3 extends over 14 amino acids. The V and J ends lost 11 bases and 4 bases, in that order; junction bases with no gene match: 10. Primers used in a second PCR of roughly 6 to 11 cycles were a sample-barcoded 5' primer and a J-beta primer mix. One entry per CDR3 protein results from TCRdb running MiXCR on the 5' RACE reads. The sample has approximately 600,000 distinct CDR3 sequences, under 70% seen once; the top ten hold more than 35%. The clonotype comes from a man aged 55 to 70 in good health. The sequenced material came from blood. The chain joins TRBV12-3 or TRBV12-4 to TRBJ2-5, with TRBD1 matching over 10 bases. The CDR3 DNA reads TGTGCCTCTGGCCGGGACAGGGGAAGAGAGACCCAGTACTTC. It translates to CASGRDRGRETQYF.